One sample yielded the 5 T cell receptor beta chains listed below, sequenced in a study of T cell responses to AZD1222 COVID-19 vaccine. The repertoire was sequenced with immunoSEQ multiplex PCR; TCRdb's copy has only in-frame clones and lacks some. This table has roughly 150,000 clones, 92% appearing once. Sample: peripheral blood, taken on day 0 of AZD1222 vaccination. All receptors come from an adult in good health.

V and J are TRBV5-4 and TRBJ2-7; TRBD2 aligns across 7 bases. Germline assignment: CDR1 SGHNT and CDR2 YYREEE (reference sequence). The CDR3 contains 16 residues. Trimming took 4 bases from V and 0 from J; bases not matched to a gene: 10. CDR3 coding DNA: TGTGCCAGCAGCCTGGGAGGGCTAGCGGCCTCCTACGAGCAGTACTTC. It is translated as CASSLGGLAASYEQYF. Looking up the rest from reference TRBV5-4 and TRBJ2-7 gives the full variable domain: ETGVTQSPTHLIKTRGQQVTLRCSSQSGHNTVSWYQQALGQGPQFIFQYYREEENGRGNFPPRFSGLQFPNYSSELNVNALELDDSALYLCASSLGGLAASYEQYFGPGTRLTVT.

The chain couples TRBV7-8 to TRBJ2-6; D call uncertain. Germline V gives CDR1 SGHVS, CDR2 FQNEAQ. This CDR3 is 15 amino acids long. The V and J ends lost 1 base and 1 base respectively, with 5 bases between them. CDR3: CASSLVRSGANVLTF. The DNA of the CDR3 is TGTGCCAGCAGCTTAGTCCGTTCTGGGGCCAACGTCCTGACTTTC.

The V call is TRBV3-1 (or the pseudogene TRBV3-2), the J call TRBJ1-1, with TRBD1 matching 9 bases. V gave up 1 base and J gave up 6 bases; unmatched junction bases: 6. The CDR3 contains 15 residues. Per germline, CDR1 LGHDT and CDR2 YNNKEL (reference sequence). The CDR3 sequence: CASSQAGQGKAEAFF. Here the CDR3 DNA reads TGTGCCAGCAGCCAAGCGGGACAGGGAAAGGCTGAAGCTTTCTTT.

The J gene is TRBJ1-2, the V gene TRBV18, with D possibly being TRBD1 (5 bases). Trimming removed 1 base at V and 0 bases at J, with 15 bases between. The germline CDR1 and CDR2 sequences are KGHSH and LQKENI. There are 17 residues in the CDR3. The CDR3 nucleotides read TGTGCCAGCTCACCACAAGGCCCGGGGGGGGCTAACTATGGCTACACCTTC. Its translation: CASSPQGPGGANYGYTF.

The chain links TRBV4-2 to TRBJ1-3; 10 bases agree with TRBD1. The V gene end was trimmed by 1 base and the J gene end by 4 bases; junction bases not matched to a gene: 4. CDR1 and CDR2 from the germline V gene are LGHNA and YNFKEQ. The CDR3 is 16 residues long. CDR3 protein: CASSQGLGQGGNTIYF. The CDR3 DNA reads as TGTGCCAGCAGCCAAGGCCTGGGACAGGGGGGAAACACCATATATTTT.